One sample yielded the 14 T cell receptor beta chains listed below, sequenced in a study of blood T cells in healthy people across ages. The second PCR ran roughly 6 to 11 cycles with a sample-barcoded 5' primer and J-beta primers. MiXCR, run by TCRdb on the 5' RACE reads, gives a single entry per CDR3 protein. The repertoire includes about 1.5 million distinct CDR3 sequences, around two fifths of them detected once, and 7.9% sits in the top ten. The sequenced sample was blood. The receptors derive from a woman between 18 and 30 years old in good health.

This chain joins TRBV6-1 and TRBJ1-1; the D is unclear. Germline V gives CDR1 MNHNS, CDR2 SASEGT. V was cut by 3 bases and J by 1 base, with 9 bases left in between. The CDR3 contains 14 residues. The CDR3 nucleotides read TGTGCCAGCAGTGATTTGAGCGGGAACACTGAAGCTTTCTTT. Amino acids: CASSDLSGNTEAFF.

J is TRBJ1-2 and V is TRBV7-8; tentatively, D is TRBD1 (5 bases). Germline V gene data show CDR1 as SGHVS and CDR2 as FQNEAQ. This CDR3 has 16 residues. Trimming pared 5 bases from V and 3 bases from J, leaving 19 bases between. In DNA form, the CDR3 reads TGTGCCAGCAGCCGGCTCCGGGGAGGGGACTACTATGGCTACACCTTC. Protein: CASSRLRGGDYYGYTF.

The chain uses TRBV27 and TRBJ2-7; perhaps D is TRBD1 or TRBD2 (5 bases each). The V gene lost 3 bases and the J gene lost 6 bases, with 9 bases spanning the gap. Germline V CDR1 and CDR2: MNHEY, SMNVEV (reference sequence). The CDR3 length is 12 residues. The CDR3 DNA reads as TGTGCCAGCAGTTTCGTCGGGGCCGAGCAGTACTTC. Protein product: CASSFVGAEQYF.

This clonotype has more than one count but fewer than ten. The chain has TRBV20-1 and TRBJ2-4; 10 bases align to TRBD1. CDR3 length equals 11 residues. Germline CDR1 and CDR2: DFQATT and SNEGSKA (reference sequence). Trimming took 6 bases from V and 13 from J; bases not matched to a gene: 6. The DNA of the CDR3 is TGCAGTGCGAGGACAGGGGGAGAGCAGTACTTC. This encodes CSARTGGEQYF.

A word on this clonotype: One end of the junction varies from germline; a read error may be responsible. The rearrangement links TRBV20-1 to TRBJ1-5; a possible D gene is TRBD1 (6 bases). Germline V gives CDR1 DFQATT, CDR2 SNEGSKA (reference sequence). The CDR3 is 19 amino acids. The CDR3, as DNA: TGCAGTGCTAGAGAAGTAGCAGGGGCCCCCCGCGGGGGCAAGCAGCCCCAGCATTTT. Translation gives CSAREVAGAPRGGKQPQHF.

The chain joins TRBV2 to TRBJ2-1; maybe TRBD2 (5 bases). Trimming stripped 6 bases from V and 7 bases from J, with 16 bases between. The CDR3 is 14 residues long. Germline lookup yields CDR1 SNHLY and CDR2 FYNNEI. The CDR3 loop is CASSPLRGKNEQFF. CDR3 sequence (DNA): TGTGCCAGCAGCCCCCTCCGGGGAAAGAATGAGCAGTTCTTC. Supplemented by reference TRBV2 and TRBJ2-1, the full variable domain reads EPEVTQTPSHQVTQMGQEVILRCVPISNHLYFYWYRQILGQKVEFLVSFYNNEISEKSEIFDDQFSVERPDGSNFTLKIRSTKLEDSAMYFCASSPLRGKNEQFFGPGTRLTVL.

The chain joins TRBV7-2 to TRBJ2-1; TRBD2 agrees at 7 bases. The V segment lost 2 bases and the J segment 10 bases; nucleotides outside the gene matches: 5. The CDR3 is 13 amino acids. CDR1 and CDR2 from the germline V gene are SGHTA and FQGNSA. The CDR3 region has the DNA TGTGCCAGCAGCTTAACTCCAGCGGGAGAGCAGTTCTTC. Translated: CASSLTPAGEQFF.

The V gene is TRBV14, the J gene TRBJ1-6, with a possible D match to TRBD1 (5 bases). V lost 4 bases to trimming and J lost 0 bases, with 13 bases between them. This CDR3 contains 17 residues. Germline CDR1 is SGHDN and CDR2 is FVKESK. CDR3 protein: CASSPGPTLSYNSPLHF. The CDR3 nucleotides read TGTGCCAGCAGCCCGGGACCGACGCTCTCCTATAATTCACCCCTCCACTTT.

This clonotype came up a few times. This chain connects TRBV3-1 to TRBJ1-2; perhaps TRBD1 as D (5 bases). Germline loops: CDR1 LGHDT, CDR2 YNNKEL (reference sequence). V was trimmed by 0 bases and J by 5 bases, leaving 7 bases between them. The CDR3 loop spans 13 amino acids. CDR3 in DNA: TGTGCCAGCAGCCAAGAGACAGAATATGGCTACACCTTC. It translates to CASSQETEYGYTF.

This clonotype was found a few times. This chain connects TRBV2 to TRBJ2-7; 12 bases fit TRBD2. This CDR3 comprises 15 residues. Germline CDR1 is SNHLY and CDR2 is FYNNEI. Trimming removed 8 bases from V and 2 bases from J; junction bases left unmatched: 7. CDR3 region: CASEARTSGTYEQYF. The CDR3 bases are TGTGCCAGCGAGGCTCGGACTAGCGGGACCTACGAGCAGTACTTC.

In this sample, this clonotype turned up a few times. The CDR3 DNA reads as TGTGCCAGCAGTTACCGAAAGACAGGGGTCGAGCAGTACTTC. The encoded protein is CASSYRKTGVEQYF. The V call is TRBV6-6, the J call TRBJ2-7; 8 bases line up with TRBD1. The CDR3 loop spans 14 amino acids. The germline gives CDR1 MNHNY, CDR2 SVGAGI (reference sequence). V trimming: 2 bases; J trimming: 6 bases; junction bases outside the gene matches: 6.

The V and J genes are TRBV12-3 or TRBV12-4 and TRBJ2-1, with unresolved D. V lost 6 bases and J 10 bases, leaving 10 bases between the germline ends. This CDR3 is built from 11 residues. CDR3 region: CASRPIEEQFF. The CDR3 coding sequence is TGTGCCAGCAGGCCGATCGAGGAGCAGTTCTTC.

This rearrangement joins TRBV6-5 to TRBJ1-6, with 9 bases matching TRBD1. V gave up 0 bases and J gave up 8 bases; unmatched junction bases: 5. CDR3 size: 16 residues. Per the germline V gene, CDR1 is MNHEY and CDR2 is SVGAGI. The CDR3 sequence is CASSYSSDRGYSPLHF. CDR3 in DNA: TGTGCCAGCAGTTACTCTAGTGACAGGGGGTATTCACCCCTCCACTTT.

This clonotype was seen a single time. The chain recombines TRBV12-3 or TRBV12-4 with TRBJ2-7; D may be TRBD1 (6 bases). CDR3 size: 15 residues. V gave up 10 bases and J gave up 0 bases, with 19 bases separating them. The CDR3 is CANKKGDTSSYEQYF. Here the CDR3 DNA reads TGTGCCAACAAGAAGGGGGACACCTCCTCCTACGAGCAGTACTTC.